The T cell receptor (beta chain) described here comes from a study of OX40 agonist ivuxolimab in advanced cancers. This CDR3 has 14 residues. CDR1 SNHLY and CDR2 FYNNEI come from the germline V gene. V was pared by 9 bases and J by 0 bases, with 12 bases between. Peripheral blood came from all dose cohorts at three timepoints. Some clones are missing from TCRdb's copy, which holds only in-frame ones; the method was immunoSEQ multiplex PCR. The sample consists of 30,000 to 40,000 clones, 83% of them appearing once. This clonotype was obtained from an adult with an advanced solid tumor such as melanoma, head and neck, liver or kidney cancer. The chain carries TRBV2 and TRBJ2-1; tentatively, D is TRBD1 (7 bases). The source was CD4+ or CD8+ T cells sorted from blood, collected in a trial of the OX40 agonist ivuxolimab. The CDR3: CARLRDSSYNEQFF. The DNA for the CDR3 is TGTGCCAGGCTGCGGGACAGCTCCTACAATGAGCAGTTCTTC.